Given below is one TCR beta chain in context. Its antigen remains unidentified. The V and J ends lost 0 bases and 5 bases, in that order; junction bases with no gene match: 4. Looked up from germline, CDR1 is WNHNN and CDR2 is SYGVQD (reference sequence). This CDR3 is 16 amino acids long. This sample is drawn from a study of CD8+CD57+ T cells in acquired aplastic anemia. Across the study: DNA from sorted CD4+ and CD8+ cells averaged around 3.2 ug.

Study-level points and caveats: Patients and controls turned out to have approximately 29 CD8+ CDR3 sequences in common.

Genomic DNA constituted the template upon which TCR beta VDJ and CDR3 profiling was performed. TCRdb re-analysed the reads in MiXCR, keeping a single row per CDR3 protein. The sample has 200,000 to 250,000 distinct CDR3 sequences, under 55% seen once; the top ten hold roughly 21%. Sequencing involved patients with CD8+CD57+ cell expansion previously shown by flow cytometry. All participating patients were living with severe acquired aplastic anemia. Patients were therapy-naive when their blood was sampled. The receptor's source is a human donor with aplastic anemia. The V and J genes are TRBV10-1 and TRBJ2-1; 10 bases line up with TRBD2. Sample: sorted CD4+, CD8+, or CD8+CD57+ T cells (not recorded which) from PBMCs. CDR3 DNA: TGCGCCAGCAGTGAGTCCGGACTAGCGGAGGACAATGAGCAGTTCTTC. Translating it yields CASSESGLAEDNEQFF.